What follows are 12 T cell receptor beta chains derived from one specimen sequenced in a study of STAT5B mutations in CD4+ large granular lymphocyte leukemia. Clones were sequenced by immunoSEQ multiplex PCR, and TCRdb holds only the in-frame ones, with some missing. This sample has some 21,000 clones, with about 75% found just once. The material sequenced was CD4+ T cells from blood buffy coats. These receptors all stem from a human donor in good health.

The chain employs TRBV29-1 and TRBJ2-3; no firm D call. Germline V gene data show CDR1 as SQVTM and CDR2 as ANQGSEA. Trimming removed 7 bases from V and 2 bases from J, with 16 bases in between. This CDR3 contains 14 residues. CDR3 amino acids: CSAGPGHDTDTQYF. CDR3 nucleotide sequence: TGCAGCGCGGGCCCTGGCCACGACACAGATACGCAGTATTTT.

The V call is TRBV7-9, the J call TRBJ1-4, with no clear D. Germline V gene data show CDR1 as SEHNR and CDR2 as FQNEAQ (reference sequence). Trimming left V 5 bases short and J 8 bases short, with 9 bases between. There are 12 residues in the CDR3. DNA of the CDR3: TGTGCCAGCAGCCCCGGCCACGAAAAACTGTTTTTT. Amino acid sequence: CASSPGHEKLFF.

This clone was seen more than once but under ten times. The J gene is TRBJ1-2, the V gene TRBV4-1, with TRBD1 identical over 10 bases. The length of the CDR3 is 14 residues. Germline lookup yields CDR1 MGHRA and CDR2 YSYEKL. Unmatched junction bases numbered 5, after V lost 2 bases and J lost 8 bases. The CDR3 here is CASSQSTGGLGYTF. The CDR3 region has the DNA TGCGCCAGCAGCCAATCGACAGGGGGCCTCGGCTACACCTTC.

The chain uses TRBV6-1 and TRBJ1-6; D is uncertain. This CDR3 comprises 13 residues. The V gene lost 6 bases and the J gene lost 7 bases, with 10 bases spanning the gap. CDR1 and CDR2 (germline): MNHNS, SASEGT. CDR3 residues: CASRMAGNSPLHF. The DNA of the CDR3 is TGTGCCAGCAGGATGGCTGGCAATTCACCCCTCCACTTT.

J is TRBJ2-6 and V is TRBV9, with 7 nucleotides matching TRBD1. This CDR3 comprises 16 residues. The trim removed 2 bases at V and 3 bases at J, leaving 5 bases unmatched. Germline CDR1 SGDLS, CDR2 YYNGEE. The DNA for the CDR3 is TGTGCCAGCAGCGTGCGAGACAGGGTTGGGGCCAACGTCCTGACTTTC. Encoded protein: CASSVRDRVGANVLTF.

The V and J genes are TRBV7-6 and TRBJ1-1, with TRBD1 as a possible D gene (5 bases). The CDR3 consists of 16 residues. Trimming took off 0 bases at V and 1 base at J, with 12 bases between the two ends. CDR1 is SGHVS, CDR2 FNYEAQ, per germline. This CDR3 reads CASSLASGAGNTEAFF. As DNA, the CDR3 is TGTGCCAGCAGCTTAGCGAGTGGGGCGGGGAACACTGAAGCTTTCTTT.

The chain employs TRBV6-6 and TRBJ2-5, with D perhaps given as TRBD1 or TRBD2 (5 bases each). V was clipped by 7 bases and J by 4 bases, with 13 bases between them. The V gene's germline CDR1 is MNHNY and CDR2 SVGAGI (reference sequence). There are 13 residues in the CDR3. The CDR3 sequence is CASTRDRRETQYF. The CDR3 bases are TGTGCCAGCACCCGGGACCGGCGAGAGACCCAGTACTTC.

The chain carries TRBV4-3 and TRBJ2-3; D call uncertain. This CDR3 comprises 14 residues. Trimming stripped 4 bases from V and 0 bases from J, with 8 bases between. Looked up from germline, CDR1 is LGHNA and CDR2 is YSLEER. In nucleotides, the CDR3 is TGCGCCAGCAGCCTAGAGGCTAGCACAGATACGCAGTATTTT. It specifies CASSLEASTDTQYF.

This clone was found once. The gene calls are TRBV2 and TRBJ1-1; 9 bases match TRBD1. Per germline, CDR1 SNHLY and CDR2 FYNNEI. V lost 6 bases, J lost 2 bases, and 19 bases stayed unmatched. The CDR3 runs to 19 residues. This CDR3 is CASSSSFVGTGKLNTEAFF. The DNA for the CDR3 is TGTGCCAGCAGCTCCTCCTTCGTAGGGACAGGGAAGTTAAACACTGAAGCTTTCTTT. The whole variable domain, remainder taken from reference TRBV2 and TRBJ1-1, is EPEVTQTPSHQVTQMGQEVILRCVPISNHLYFYWYRQILGQKVEFLVSFYNNEISEKSEIFDDQFSVERPDGSNFTLKIRSTKLEDSAMYFCASSSSFVGTGKLNTEAFFGQGTRLTVV.

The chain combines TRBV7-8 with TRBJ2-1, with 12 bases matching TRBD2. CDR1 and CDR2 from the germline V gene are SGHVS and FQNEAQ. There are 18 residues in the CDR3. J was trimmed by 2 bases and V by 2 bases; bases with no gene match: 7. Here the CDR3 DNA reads TGTGCCAGCAGCTTAAGTCCTAGCGGGAGGGGGGCCTACAATGAGCAGTTCTTC. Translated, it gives CASSLSPSGRGAYNEQFF.

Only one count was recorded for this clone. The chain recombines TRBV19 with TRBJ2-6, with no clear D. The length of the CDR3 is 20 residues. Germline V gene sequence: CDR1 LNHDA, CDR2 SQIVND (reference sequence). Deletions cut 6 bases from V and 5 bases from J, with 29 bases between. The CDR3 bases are TGTGCCAGTAGGAATATACCATCCGGTTCTCTCTCTGGTAGGGCCAACGTCCTGACTTTC. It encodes CASRNIPSGSLSGRANVLTF.

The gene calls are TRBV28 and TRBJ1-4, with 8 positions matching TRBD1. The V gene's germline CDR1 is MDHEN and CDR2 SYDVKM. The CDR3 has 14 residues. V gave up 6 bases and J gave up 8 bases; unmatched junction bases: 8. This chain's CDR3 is CASRSGTGGEKLFF. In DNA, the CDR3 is TGTGCCAGCAGGTCCGGGACAGGCGGCGAAAAACTGTTTTTT.